Included here is one T cell receptor (beta chain) sequence, with context. Per germline, CDR1 SNHLY and CDR2 FYNNEI. CDR3 size: 14 residues. J gave up 5 bases and V 6 bases, and 8 bases lay outside the gene matches. Data came from immunoSEQ multiplex PCR; TCRdb stores just in-frame clones and leaves some out. Of more than 150,000 clones in the sample, under 95% were seen once. The sample originates from a study of T cell responses to AZD1222 COVID-19 vaccine. The sequencing here drew on peripheral blood, taken on day 0 of AZD1222 vaccination. This chain uses TRBV2 with TRBJ1-1; 8 nucleotides line up with TRBD1. This TCR was sampled from an adult in good health. The CDR3 coding sequence is TGTGCCAGCAGCGTAATAAACAGGGGGACTGAAGCTTTCTTT. Its protein product is CASSVINRGTEAFF.